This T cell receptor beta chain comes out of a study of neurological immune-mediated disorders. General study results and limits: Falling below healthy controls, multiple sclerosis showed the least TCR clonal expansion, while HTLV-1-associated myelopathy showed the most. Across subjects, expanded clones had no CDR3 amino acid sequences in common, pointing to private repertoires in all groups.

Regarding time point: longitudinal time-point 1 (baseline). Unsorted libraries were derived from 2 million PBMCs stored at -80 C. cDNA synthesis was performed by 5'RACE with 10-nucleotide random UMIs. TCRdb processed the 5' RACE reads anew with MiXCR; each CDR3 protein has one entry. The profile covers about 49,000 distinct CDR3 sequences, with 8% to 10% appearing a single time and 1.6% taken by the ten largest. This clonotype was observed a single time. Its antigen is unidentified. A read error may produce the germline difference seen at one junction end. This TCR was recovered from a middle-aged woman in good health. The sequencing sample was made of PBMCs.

CDR3 amino acids: CVSSQITSGGAGELFF. CDR3 bases: TGTGTCAGCAGCCAAATAACTAGCGGGGGGGCCGGGGAGCTGTTTTTT. The rearrangement links TRBV4-2 to TRBJ2-2, with 13 nucleotides matching TRBD2. Germline CDR1 reads LGHNA; CDR2 reads YNFKEQ. This CDR3 is 16 amino acids long.